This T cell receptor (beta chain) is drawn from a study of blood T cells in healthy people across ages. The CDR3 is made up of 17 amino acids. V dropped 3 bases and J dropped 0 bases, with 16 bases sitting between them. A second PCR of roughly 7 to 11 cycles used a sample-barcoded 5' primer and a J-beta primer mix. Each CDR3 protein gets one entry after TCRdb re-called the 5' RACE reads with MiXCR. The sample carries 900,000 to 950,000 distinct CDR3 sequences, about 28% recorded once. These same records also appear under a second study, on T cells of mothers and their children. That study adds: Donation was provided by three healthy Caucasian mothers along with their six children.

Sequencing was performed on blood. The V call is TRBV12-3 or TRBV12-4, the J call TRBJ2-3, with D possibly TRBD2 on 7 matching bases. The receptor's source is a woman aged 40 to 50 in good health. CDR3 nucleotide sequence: TGTGCCAGCAGTTTTAGGGGGACTACGCCTAGCACAGATACGCAGTATTTT. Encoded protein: CASSFRGTTPSTDTQYF.